The next 26 T cell receptor beta chains were all read from a single sample in a study of CD8 T cells in ankylosing spondylitis. Study results and caveats: It appeared that ankylosing spondylitis blood was characterized by a TCR beta motif of 8 or 9 highly homologous variants.

Antigens for these TCRs are unknown. Using its own MiXCR run on the 5' RACE reads, TCRdb lists one record per CDR3 protein. Among more than 600,000 distinct CDR3 sequences, about 20% were seen once, and the ten largest hold around 20%. The specimen was blood, either unsorted or a sorted T cell fraction (not recorded which). Receptors were obtained from a male donor with ankylosing spondylitis.

V usage is TRBV29-1 and J usage is TRBJ2-1; possible D gene TRBD2, 5 bases. The CDR3 totals 11 residues. Germline CDR1 reads SQVTM; CDR2 reads ANQGSEA. The CDR3 DNA is TGCACCGCGGAGGAGGAGCATGAGCAGTTCTTC. Translated, it gives CTAEEEHEQFF.

This clonotype was counted between two and nine times. The chain uses TRBV6-1 and TRBJ1-5, with D possibly TRBD1 on 6 matching bases. V lost 8 bases, J lost 6 bases, and 17 bases lay in between. From germline, CDR1 is MNHNS and CDR2 SASEGT. The CDR3 contains 14 residues. The CDR3 coding sequence is TGTGCCAGCTCTGGGGGGGGGCAGGGTCAGCCCCAGCATTTT. Protein sequence: CASSGGGQGQPQHF.

Only a few counts were recorded for this clonotype. V usage is TRBV4-3 and J usage is TRBJ2-5, with a tentative D call TRBD2 (6 bases). With 0 bases removed from V and 7 bases from J, the gap between germline ends came to 15 bases. The CDR3 loop spans 15 amino acids. From germline, CDR1 is LGHNA and CDR2 YSLEER. CDR3 coding DNA: TGCGCCAGCAGCCAAGAGGCGGGAATCACGGGGACCCAGTACTTC. As protein: CASSQEAGITGTQYF.

CDR3 in DNA: TGTGCCAGCAGTTTAACCGGCTTAGCAACTAATGAAAAACTGTTTTTT. It codes for CASSLTGLATNEKLFF. J is TRBJ1-4 and V is TRBV27; D ambiguous. The germline V and J ends were trimmed by 2 bases and 0 bases, with 10 bases remaining between them. This CDR3 has 16 residues. Germline CDR1 MNHEY, CDR2 SMNVEV (reference sequence).

The chain is built from TRBV2 and TRBJ2-7, with D uncertain. The length of the CDR3 is 11 residues. V was cut by 0 bases and J by 11 bases, with 8 bases left in between. Germline V gene data show CDR1 as SNHLY and CDR2 as FYNNEI. Written as DNA, the CDR3 is TGTGCCAGCAGTGAAGCGCTACTGGAGTACTTC. It encodes CASSEALLEYF.

The chain recombines TRBV5-8 with TRBJ1-1; 9 positions match TRBD1. This CDR3 comprises 16 residues. CDR1 is SGHTS and CDR2 is YDEGEE in the germline V gene. The V segment lost 4 bases and the J segment 0 bases; nucleotides outside the gene matches: 7. This chain's CDR3 is CASSPGTGSLNTEAFF. In nucleotides, the CDR3 is TGTGCCAGCAGCCCGGGGACAGGGTCCCTGAACACTGAAGCTTTCTTT.

Only a few counts were recorded for this clonotype. The rearrangement joins TRBV6-1 to TRBJ1-2, with a tentative D call TRBD1 (6 bases). Germline assignment: CDR1 MNHNS and CDR2 SASEGT. The CDR3 is 17 residues long. The V end was cut by 4 bases, the J end by 5 bases, with 23 bases between. The CDR3, as DNA: TGTGCCAGCAGTGTTCGGGGGCTAGGGACGGGCGTGTATGGCTACACCTTC. This encodes CASSVRGLGTGVYGYTF.

This clonotype was observed a handful of times. Sequence at one end of the junction differs from germline and may be a read error. This chain links TRBV29-1 with TRBJ2-2, with D perhaps TRBD2 (5 bases). The CDR3 is 12 amino acids. CDR1 and CDR2 (germline): SQVTM, ANQGSEA. The CDR3 sequence: CSVKEGTGELFF. Here the CDR3 DNA reads TGCAGCGTTAAAGAGGGAACCGGGGAGCTGTTTTTT.

This clonotype was seen many times. V is TRBV5-1 and J is TRBJ1-1, with TRBD1 as a possible D gene (5 bases). V lost 7 bases, J lost 1 base, and 17 bases lay in between. CDR3 length: 15 residues. CDR1 is SGHRS, CDR2 YFSETQ, per germline. In nucleotides, the CDR3 is TGCGCCAGCTATGGGACCCCAGGAGAGAACACTGAAGCTTTCTTT. It codes for CASYGTPGENTEAFF.

This clonotype has more than one count but fewer than ten. V usage is TRBV7-9 and J usage is TRBJ1-3, with a possible D match to TRBD1 (5 bases). Germline CDR1 SEHNR, CDR2 FQNEAQ (reference sequence). V lost 7 bases to trimming and J lost 0 bases, with 10 bases between them. This CDR3 region has 14 residues. CDR3 region: CASTEDNSGNTIYF. The CDR3 DNA follows: TGTGCCAGCACCGAGGACAACTCTGGAAACACCATATATTTT. Filled out from reference TRBV7-9 and TRBJ1-3, the complete variable domain reads DTGVSQNPRHKITKRGQNVTFRCDPISEHNRLYWYRQTLGQGPEFLTYFQNEAQLEKSRLLSDRFSAERPKGSFSTLEIQRTEQGDSAMYLCASTEDNSGNTIYFGEGSWLTVV.

This chain joins TRBV6-5 and TRBJ2-5; 10 bases match TRBD2. Per germline, CDR1 MNHEY and CDR2 SVGAGI. V gave up 0 bases and J gave up 1 base; unmatched junction bases: 8. The CDR3 runs 18 residues. CDR3 in amino acids: CASSYSWDSGRPQETQYF. In DNA form, the CDR3 reads TGTGCCAGCAGTTACTCGTGGGATAGCGGGAGGCCCCAAGAGACCCAGTACTTC.

This clonotype was seen only a few times. V and J are TRBV6-2 or TRBV6-3 and TRBJ2-3; no firm D call. The V end was cut by 6 bases, the J end by 5 bases, with 6 bases between. Germline-derived CDR1 and CDR2 are MNHEY and SVGEGT. This CDR3 has 11 residues. CDR3 nucleotides: TGTGCCAGCAGCAACTTAGATACGCAGTATTTT. This translates into CASSNLDTQYF.

This clonotype was counted only a few times. The rearrangement uses TRBV28 and TRBJ2-1, with D hard to call. CDR1 MDHEN and CDR2 SYDVKM come from the germline V gene. V gave up 5 bases and J gave up 5 bases, with 10 bases separating them. This CDR3 has 13 residues. The CDR3 here is CASSPRPDNEQFF. The CDR3 bases are TGTGCCAGCAGTCCCCGACCCGACAATGAGCAGTTCTTC. The full variable domain, rest sourced from reference TRBV28 and TRBJ2-1, is DVKVTQSSRYLVKRTGEKVFLECVQDMDHENMFWYRQDPGLGLRLIYFSYDVKMKEKGDIPEGYSVSREKKERFSLILESASTNQTSMYLCASSPRPDNEQFFGPGTRLTVL.

This chain links TRBV29-1 with TRBJ2-2; no definite D call. From germline, CDR1 is SQVTM and CDR2 ANQGSEA. With 7 bases removed from V and 2 bases from J, the gap between germline ends came to 11 bases. The CDR3 is 13 residues long. DNA for the CDR3: TGCAGCGGGGCGGCGGTCAACACCGGGGAGCTGTTTTTT. This encodes CSGAAVNTGELFF.

This clonotype was counted a few times. The chain links TRBV12-3 or TRBV12-4 to TRBJ1-1; no clear D gene. With 1 base removed from V and 3 bases from J, the gap between germline ends came to 12 bases. The CDR3 is 15 residues long. This CDR3 is CASSLGTPAYTEAFF. The CDR3 DNA follows: TGTGCCAGCAGTTTAGGTACTCCCGCATACACTGAAGCTTTCTTT.

The V gene is TRBV18, the J gene TRBJ1-1; no reliable D call. The CDR3 runs to 13 residues. CDR1 is KGHSH, CDR2 LQKENI, per germline. The V gene lost 3 bases and the J gene lost 4 bases, with 9 bases spanning the gap. The CDR3 nucleotides read TGTGCCAGCTCACCTCAAGAGACCACTGAAGCTTTCTTT. It encodes CASSPQETTEAFF. The complete variable domain, with remaining parts taken from reference TRBV18 and TRBJ1-1, reads NAGVMQNPRHLVRRRGQEARLRCSPMKGHSHVYWYRQLPEEGLKFMVYLQKENIIDESGMPKERFSAEFPKEGPSILRIQQVVRGDSAAYFCASSPQETTEAFFGQGTRLTVV.

The rearrangement joins TRBV7-9 to TRBJ2-7; D is uncertain. Trimming left V 1 base short and J 3 bases short, with 7 bases between. This CDR3 is built from 13 residues. Per germline, CDR1 SEHNR and CDR2 FQNEAQ (reference sequence). The CDR3 DNA reads as TGTGCCAGCAGCTTAGAAGAGCGCTACGAGCAGTACTTC. This translates into CASSLEERYEQYF.

The rearrangement uses TRBV7-8 and TRBJ2-5; D is tentatively TRBD1 or TRBD2 (6 bases each). V shed 2 bases and J shed 0 bases, with 7 bases lying between them. The CDR3 is 14 residues long. Germline V gives CDR1 SGHVS, CDR2 FQNEAQ. CDR3 nucleotide sequence: TGTGCCAGCAGCTTAAGGGGGGACCAAGAGACCCAGTACTTC. Translation gives CASSLRGDQETQYF.

At least ten counts were recorded for this clonotype. The rearrangement uses TRBV20-1 and TRBJ1-2; 10 nucleotides line up with TRBD1. Germline V gene sequence: CDR1 DFQATT, CDR2 SNEGSKA (reference sequence). This CDR3 region has 14 residues. J lost 5 bases, V lost 6 bases, and 9 bases had no gene match. Here the CDR3 DNA reads TGCAGTGCAATTGGGACAGGGGTATCATATGGCTACACCTTC. Amino acids: CSAIGTGVSYGYTF.

The V gene is TRBV7-8, the J gene TRBJ1-5, with 7 bases identical to TRBD1. The CDR3 runs to 14 residues. Trimming cost V 4 bases and J 8 bases; bases outside gene matches: 8. The V gene's germline CDR1 is SGHVS and CDR2 FQNEAQ. CDR3 protein: CASSSRDSLKPQHF. For the CDR3, the DNA is TGTGCCAGCAGCTCCCGGGACAGCCTAAAGCCCCAGCATTTT. Together with reference TRBV7-8 and TRBJ1-5, the CDR3 gives the full variable domain: GAGVSQSPRYKVAKRGQDVALRCDPISGHVSLFWYQQALGQGPEFLTYFQNEAQLDKSGLPSDRFFAERPEGSVSTLKIQRTQQEDSAVYLCASSSRDSLKPQHFGDGTRLSIL.

This clonotype showed up just a few times. This rearrangement joins TRBV5-1 to TRBJ1-4; a possible D gene is TRBD1 (5 bases). The V end lost 0 bases, the J end lost 10 bases, and 19 bases lay between the germline ends. The germline gives CDR1 SGHRS, CDR2 YFSETQ. There are 16 residues in the CDR3. CDR3 residues: CASSLGFQGRDGKLFF. In nucleotides, the CDR3 is TGCGCCAGCAGCTTGGGGTTCCAGGGTAGGGATGGAAAACTGTTTTTT.

The sample holds a few counts of this clonotype. V usage is TRBV12-3 or TRBV12-4 and J usage is TRBJ2-5; TRBD1 matches 12 bases. The CDR3 length is 16 residues. V was pared by 5 bases and J by 5 bases, with 9 bases of the junction left unmatched. CDR3 loop: CASSPPGTGGRETQYF. In nucleotides, the CDR3 is TGTGCCAGCAGTCCCCCCGGGACAGGGGGCAGGGAGACCCAGTACTTC.

The chain employs TRBV2 and TRBJ2-1; TRBD1 aligns across 9 bases. V shed 9 bases and J 11 bases; nucleotides not matched to a gene: 14. Germline V CDR1 and CDR2: SNHLY, FYNNEI. The CDR3 has 14 residues. The CDR3 region has the DNA TGTGCCAGTGGTAAGGGACAGGGCGGAGGAAAGCAGTTCTTC. Amino acids: CASGKGQGGGKQFF.

This clonotype came up many times. This chain connects TRBV12-3 or TRBV12-4 to TRBJ1-1, with a weak D call TRBD1 (6 bases). Trimming took 5 bases from V and 1 from J, leaving 11 bases between them. This CDR3 is built from 14 residues. The chain's CDR3 is CASSARGQNTEAFF. The CDR3 region has the DNA TGTGCCAGCAGTGCGAGGGGACAGAACACTGAAGCTTTCTTT.

The chain couples TRBV6-5 to TRBJ2-5; 7 bases map to TRBD1. The V and J ends lost 0 bases and 2 bases, in that order; junction bases with no gene match: 3. Germline V CDR1 and CDR2: MNHEY, SVGAGI. CDR3 size: 15 residues. CDR3 sequence reads: CASSYSLTGQETQYF. DNA of the CDR3: TGTGCCAGCAGTTACTCCTTGACAGGGCAAGAGACCCAGTACTTC.

The gene calls are TRBV7-2 and TRBJ2-6; maybe TRBD2 (7 bases). Germline CDR1 and CDR2: SGHTA and FQGNSA. V was clipped by 5 bases and J by 1 base, with 15 bases between them. CDR3 size: 17 residues. The CDR3 spells CASSPRAGASGANVLTF. The CDR3 DNA sequence: TGTGCCAGCAGCCCGAGGGCGGGGGCTTCTGGGGCCAACGTCCTGACTTTC.